This TCR beta chain was observed in a study of shared clonotypes between healthy human individuals. Measured with immunoSEQ multiplex PCR; TCRdb has only the in-frame clones, and not every one. Of 730,000 or so clones in the sample, approximately 79% were seen once. Each donor was a Caucasian adult residing in Nashville, Tennessee. V lost 3 bases, J lost 4 bases, and 21 bases lay in between. This CDR3 region has 18 residues. Germline V gene sequence: CDR1 SGHTA, CDR2 FQGTGA. The chain is built from TRBV7-3 and TRBJ2-2, with D maybe TRBD1 (6 bases). The sequenced material came from memory CD4+ T cells sorted from blood. Subset here: CD45RA-negative fraction. The TCR comes from a woman aged 25 to 45 in good health. CDR3 sequence (DNA): TGTGCCAGCAGCTTTGTTGAGGGGGTAGCAGGTGGCACCGGGGAGCTGTTTTTT. This sequence encodes CASSFVEGVAGGTGELFF. Drawing the rest from reference TRBV7-3 and TRBJ2-2, the complete variable domain is GAGVSQTPSNKVTEKGKYVELRCDPISGHTALYWYRQSLGQGPEFLIYFQGTGAADDSGLPNDRFFAVRPEGSVSTLKIQRTERGDSAVYLCASSFVEGVAGGTGELFFGEGSRLTVL.